These 7 T cell receptor beta chains share one sample of origin, sequenced in a study of monozygotic twins with inflammatory bowel disease. Each CDR3 protein gets one entry in TCRdb, which reprocessed the 5' RACE reads and gives no DNA. The listing contains about 160,000 distinct CDR3 sequences. Sequenced material: blood. Receptor source: a human donor with ulcerative colitis or Crohn's disease, or a healthy co-twin of an affected twin (not recorded which).

The V call is TRBV4-2, the J call TRBJ2-2; absent DNA, TCRdb's TRBD2 call cannot be checked. The CDR3 has 18 residues. Germline V gene sequence: CDR1 LGHNA, CDR2 YNFKEQ. The CDR3 reads CASRPDEREMWDTGELFF.

The J gene is TRBJ2-7, the V gene TRBV4-1. Germline V gives CDR1 MGHRA, CDR2 YSYEKL. CDR3 size: 15 residues. The CDR3 reads CASSPSRAGVLEQYF.

The chain is built from TRBV6-2 or TRBV6-3 and TRBJ1-1. The CDR3 length is 16 residues. Germline V gene lookup returns CDR1 MNHEY and CDR2 SVGEGT. The CDR3: CASSWTTGIENTEAFF.

J is TRBJ1-2 and V is TRBV28. CDR3 length: 13 residues. Germline CDR1 is MDHEN and CDR2 is SYDVKM. The CDR3 here is CASSLSQGRGYTF.

The V and J genes are TRBV5-6 and TRBJ1-2. This CDR3 comprises 13 residues. CDR1 is SGHDT, CDR2 YYEEEE, per germline. This CDR3 reads CASSLGAGDNYTF.

The chain is built from TRBV7-8 and TRBJ1-2. The CDR3 contains 16 residues. From germline, CDR1 is SGHVS and CDR2 FQNEAQ. The CDR3 spells CASSPGGGGFNYGYTF.

The gene calls are TRBV12-5 and TRBJ2-7; TCRdb's D call, TRBD1, is unchecked because there is no DNA. From germline, CDR1 is LGHNT and CDR2 FRNRAP. The CDR3 spans 12 residues. The CDR3 loop reads CASKGLSYEQYF.